A selection of T cell receptor beta chains follows, all from one sample in a study of response to subunit inactivated influenza vaccine. TCRdb called the RT-PCR reads again in MiXCR, with one record for every CDR3 protein. The repertoire holds about 780,000 distinct CDR3 sequences, around a sixth seen once, with roughly 10% in the top ten. Sequencing used PBMCs from blood, obtained less than 6 days after vaccination. The origin of the receptors is a man between 50 and 59 years old who received an inactivated influenza vaccine. CDR3s include the opening cysteine and the closing phenylalanine or tryptophan. Each record gives: V gene, clone size, D gene, J gene, CDR3 protein, CDR3 DNA. D genes are given only for firm matches. Some rows have no size entry. The others give once, few or many, or a class for an expanded clone.

>TRBV20-1|.|TRBD1|TRBJ2-3
CSARHRGRSTDTQYF
TGCAGTGCGCGACACAGGGGGCGAAGCACAGATACGCAGTATTTT
>TRBV18|few|.|TRBJ2-5
CASSPPSLGGETQYF
TGTGCCAGCTCACCACCGTCTCTGGGAGGAGAGACCCAGTACTTC
>TRBV7-2|few|TRBD2|TRBJ2-1
CASTSGSHEQFF
TGTGCCAGCACTAGCGGGAGCCATGAGCAGTTCTTC
>TRBV29-1|.|TRBD2|TRBJ2-7
CSAKSGRPPYEQYF
TGCAGCGCAAAGAGCGGGAGGCCCCCCTACGAGCAGTACTTC
>TRBV11-2|few|.|TRBJ2-2
CASSLGGQGELFF
TGTGCCAGCAGCTTAGGGGGACAAGGGGAGCTGTTTTTT
>TRBV2|.|TRBD2|TRBJ2-7
CASSETSGRYEQYF
TGTGCCAGCAGTGAGACTAGCGGGCGCTACGAGCAGTACTTC
>TRBV15|.|.|TRBJ1-2
CATSRLDVRNYGYTF
TGTGCCACCAGCAGGCTGGATGTCAGAAACTATGGCTACACCTTC
>TRBV28|many|.|TRBJ1-2
CASSRRGGADVYTF
TGTGCCAGCAGTCGAAGGGGGGGCGCGGACGTCTACACCTTC
>TRBV7-6|.|TRBD1|TRBJ2-1
CASSPATGRYNEQFF
TGTGCCAGCAGCCCTGCGACAGGGCGCTACAATGAGCAGTTCTTC
>TRBV7-3|.|.|TRBJ2-5
CASSLTPGSETQYF
TGTGCCAGCAGCTTAACGCCAGGGTCAGAGACCCAGTACTTC
>TRBV20-1|few|.|TRBJ2-1
CSAVTGVYNEQFF
TGCAGTGCTGTAACTGGTGTCTACAATGAGCAGTTCTTC
>TRBV2|.|.|TRBJ2-2
CATTRSGELFF
TGTGCCACTACCAGGTCCGGGGAGCTGTTTTTT
>TRBV28|few|.|TRBJ1-5
CASSLGRAGQPQHF
TGTGCCAGCAGTTTAGGCAGGGCCGGTCAGCCCCAGCATTTT
>TRBV7-2|many|.|TRBJ2-7
CASSSRQETYEQYF
TGTGCCAGCAGCTCACGACAGGAAACCTACGAGCAGTACTTC
>TRBV28|.|TRBD1|TRBJ2-3
CASSATRDRRTAQYF
TGTGCCAGCAGTGCGACCCGGGACAGGCGGACGGCGCAGTATTTT
>TRBV10-3|few|TRBD2|TRBJ2-1
CAISETSGNEQFF
TGTGCCATCAGTGAGACTAGCGGCAATGAGCAGTTCTTC
>TRBV20-1|few|.|TRBJ1-2
CSARAGLAYGYTF
TGCAGTGCTAGAGCGGGACTGGCCTATGGCTACACCTTC
>TRBV28|few|.|TRBJ1-1
CASSLFRISTEAFF
TGTGCCAGCAGTTTATTCCGGATCTCCACTGAAGCTTTCTTT
>TRBV25-1|.|TRBD1|TRBJ2-1
CASSVPGGNWAEQFF
TGTGCCAGCAGTGTTCCAGGGGGCAATTGGGCTGAGCAGTTCTTC
>TRBV4-2|.|TRBD2|TRBJ2-1
CASSQVPRLAEDNEQFF
TGTGCCAGCAGCCAAGTTCCGCGGCTAGCGGAAGACAATGAGCAGTTCTTC
>TRBV9|few|.|TRBJ2-4
CASTLRSKYF
TGTGCCAGCACTTTAAGAAGCAAGTACTTC
>TRBV3-1|.|.|TRBJ2-1
CASSQVLGGNEQFF
TGTGCCAGCAGCCAAGTGCTGGGCGGGAATGAGCAGTTCTTC
>TRBV5-1|.|TRBD2|TRBJ2-1
CASSPGGGPQLAGEQFF
TGCGCCAGCAGCCCTGGTGGGGGCCCTCAACTAGCGGGGGAGCAGTTCTTC
>TRBV12-3/TRBV12-4|many|.|TRBJ2-5
CASSSGPQGLAQYF
TGTGCCAGCAGCTCCGGCCCTCAAGGGTTGGCCCAGTACTTC
>TRBV7-2|few|TRBD2|TRBJ2-7
CASSSGLEYEQYF
TGTGCCAGCAGCTCGGGACTAGAATACGAGCAGTACTTC
>TRBV7-2|many|TRBD2|TRBJ2-3
CASSSSLGREDTQYF
TGTGCCAGCAGCTCCTCCCTAGGGAGGGAAGATACGCAGTATTTT
>TRBV7-9|.|TRBD2|TRBJ2-7
CASSTGLADYEQYF
TGTGCCAGCAGCACCGGACTAGCGGACTACGAGCAGTACTTC
>TRBV7-8|.|TRBD2|TRBJ2-3
CASSPLAGGPSTDTQYF
TGTGCCAGCAGCCCACTAGCGGGAGGGCCTAGCACAGATACGCAGTATTTT
>TRBV4-2|.|.|TRBJ2-2
CASSPRPSNTGELFF
TGTGCCAGCAGCCCGCGACCATCGAACACCGGGGAGCTGTTTTTT
>TRBV6-1|few|.|TRBJ2-1
CASMTASYNEQFF
TGTGCCAGCATGACAGCCTCCTACAATGAGCAGTTCTTC
>TRBV7-2|few|.|TRBJ1-2
CASSFPQAVYGYTF
TGTGCCAGCAGCTTCCCCCAAGCAGTCTATGGCTACACCTTC
>TRBV5-1|few|.|TRBJ1-1
CASGKLNTEAFF
TGCGCCAGCGGCAAGTTGAACACTGAAGCTTTCTTT
>TRBV15|few|.|TRBJ2-7
CATSRDSFLRDKGYEQYF
TGTGCCACCAGCAGAGATTCTTTTCTCCGGGACAAGGGCTACGAGCAGTACTTC
>TRBV5-1|few|.|TRBJ2-1
CASSKDMYNEQFF
TGCGCCAGCAGCAAGGACATGTACAATGAGCAGTTCTTC
>TRBV5-5|few|.|TRBJ1-2
CASSLGARAEYYGYTF
TGTGCCAGCAGCTTGGGGGCCAGGGCGGAATACTATGGCTACACCTTC
>TRBV29-1|few|.|TRBJ2-5
CSVEDLDTQETQYF
TGCAGCGTTGAAGATCTGGACACCCAAGAGACCCAGTACTTC
>TRBV11-1|.|.|TRBJ2-2
CASSLIRWDTSNTGELFF
TGTGCCAGCAGCTTAATCCGGTGGGACACATCGAACACCGGGGAGCTGTTTTTT
>TRBV12-3/TRBV12-4|few|.|TRBJ1-4
CASMRSQGEKLFF
TGTGCCAGCATGCGGTCGCAGGGCGAAAAACTGTTTTTT
>TRBV24-1|.|TRBD1|TRBJ2-3
CATSDSGTGVSDTQYF
TGTGCCACCAGTGACTCCGGGACAGGGGTGTCAGATACGCAGTATTTT
>TRBV15|.|.|TRBJ1-2
CATSRDRAGALGYGYTF
TGTGCCACCAGCAGAGATAGGGCAGGGGCCCTCGGGTATGGCTACACCTTC
>TRBV12-3/TRBV12-4|few|TRBD1|TRBJ2-6
CASSLALWDRGRLSPGANVLTF
TGTGCCAGCAGTTTAGCCCTGTGGGACAGGGGGAGATTGTCCCCTGGGGCCAACGTCCTGACTTTC
>TRBV10-3|few|TRBD1|TRBJ1-1
CAISTGTGDTEAFF
TGTGCCATCAGCACCGGGACAGGGGACACTGAAGCTTTCTTT
>TRBV4-1|few|.|TRBJ2-7
CASSLSLITYEQYF
TGCGCCAGCAGCCTGAGTCTAATAACCTACGAGCAGTACTTC
>TRBV20-1|few|TRBD2|TRBJ2-3
CSARRGRLALRLDTQYF
TGCAGTGCTAGACGGGGTAGACTAGCTTTACGGTTGGATACGCAGTATTTT
>TRBV4-2|many|.|TRBJ2-3
CASSLGTGARTDTQYF
TGTGCCAGCAGCCTCGGCACGGGGGCCCGCACAGATACGCAGTATTTT
>TRBV28|few|TRBD2|TRBJ2-7
CASREAGGTYEQYF
TGTGCCAGCAGGGAGGCGGGAGGGACCTACGAGCAGTACTTC